This T cell receptor (beta chain) was sequenced in a study of shared clonotypes between healthy human individuals (dated by TCRdb to the early 2020s). Looking at the study overall: The cohort comprised a couple of women and a few men aged 18 to 49 years. Libraries were prepared and TCR repertoires were sequenced by different laboratories using diverse techniques, in order to increase sequencing depth and limit assay-specific biases. Each donor's leukapheresis produced roughly between about 0.9 and 9.5 billion PBMCs. Blood TCR repertoires of four to six healthy adults were deeply sequenced to estimate repertoire size and the extent of clonotype sharing between individuals. For each donor, three plates each were used for CD4 naive and CD4 memory, two plates were used for CD8 naive, and one plate was used for CD8 memory.

Using the deep immunoSEQ assay, multiplex PCR amplified TCR CDR3 regions from genomic DNA. Extracted genomic DNA from each cell subset was spread evenly across all wells of several immunoSEQ 96-well plates, with each plate serving as a replicate. For sorted subsets, around 200 ng genomic DNA, equal to 30,000 to 35,000 T cell genomes, was loaded into each replicate PCR. Purified libraries were measured with a Qubit 3.0 fluorometer, size-checked on a Bioanalyzer 2100, and measured again with the KAPA Library Quantification kit. Every immunoSEQ 96-well plate was sequenced on a dedicated single-read 150-cycle Illumina NextSeq 550 flow cell. In the original analysis: Because only junctional sequences without quality scores were contained in the immunoSEQ output, filtering matching that applied to full-length reads could not be performed. To assign V/J genes and CDR3, sequences were annotated using PyIR, a Python wrapper for IgBLAST v1.9, with IMGT germline references. Reads were filtered out if the reads had weak V/J assignments (E-value above 1e-6), no CDR3, stop codons, out-of-frame junctions, or ambiguous translated residues. V3J clonotypes were defined by identical inferred V gene, J gene, and CDR3 amino acid sequence. Percentage overlap between repertoires was computed as shared unique clonotypes divided by the size of the smaller repertoire. Three approaches were used to assess repertoire richness: RTK rarefaction, the Chao1 estimator, and Recon v2.1 estimates of unobserved clonotypes. Generation probabilities were computed with OLGA for all TCRbeta clonotypes obtained by the gDNA method from a handful of donors. What TCRdb holds here is the immuneACCESS table cut down to in-frame rearrangements. Part of the clones is not present; checked against another copy, under half of the missing clones reflect an unresolved V gene, and the others are unexplained. V and J calls and clone size are as listed in that table; D and trimming were resolved from the DNA. The sample data list 730,000 or so clones, and about three quarters of these were observed just once. Clones ranked in the top ten supply about 1.8% of the sample.

Healthy HIV-negative adults with no recently reported acute infections or vaccinations were included as donors. Every donor was a Caucasian adult residing in Nashville, Tennessee, USA. CD4+ T cells were enriched by magnetic negative selection; naive cells were then positively selected on CD45RA, and the negative fraction formed the memory subset. Blood was collected by leukapheresis, and PBMCs were isolated by Ficoll-Histopaque density gradient centrifugation and then cryopreserved in liquid nitrogen vapor phase. Purity and quantity of every magnetically sorted T cell population were checked by analytical flow cytometry. Genomic DNA was isolated from each sorted fraction and quantified by UV absorbance on a Nanodrop 2000c. Comment on this clone: Its target antigen remains unknown. No base quality information exists; no much larger clone differs at one position.

For CDR1 and CDR2, the germline V gene lists MDHEN and SYDVKM. Trimming at the junction amounts to 5 bases on V and 6 bases on J, and the germline ends lie 14 bases apart. The CDR3 contains 14 residues, cysteine and phenylalanine counted. The kept DNA is CDR3 alone, 42 bases in frame from the first base. The paper as a whole reports these results and caveats: Naive subsets generally had larger estimated clonotype richness than memory subsets did. Sharing across four donors was observed for about 5% of naive CD4, over 3% of naive CD8, 2% to 2.5% of memory CD4, and approximately 0.41% of memory CD8 clonotypes. Compared with non-shared clonotypes, the clonotypes found in all four sorted-subset donors had higher generation probabilities. Sampling was limited to blood, and TCR repertoires in tissue likely differ from TCR repertoires in blood. Pairwise subsampling led to the expectation that sequencing depth would affect the degree of clonotype sharing among donors. Because the study included only a small number of donors, the genetic and exposure-history diversity represented was limited. Even with the large sequencing depth, rarefaction of the sorted-subset datasets indicated that sequencing was incomplete.

Sample: memory CD4+ T cells sorted from blood. What this sample's cell subset or site label stands for: CD45RA-negative fraction. The chain is made from TRBV28 and TRBJ1-5; the D gene is perhaps TRBD1, on 5 matching bases. The sequence came from a woman in her thirties in good health. The CDR3 region has the sequence CASSGWDGAQPQHF. The bases read TGTGCCAGCAGTGGGTGGGACGGAGCTCAGCCCCAGCATTTT.